Reported below is one T cell receptor (beta chain). What it recognizes is unknown. The sample belongs to a study of post-analysis software for immune sequencing data. Study-wide points: The normalized Chao1 diversity of multiple sclerosis patients was significantly lower than that of controls. Samples made in the same batch grouped tightly together by F measure. Compared with controls, patients had more of five or six TRBV segments, including TRBV5-6, TRBV5-1 and TRBV20-1.

The CDR3 loop spans 11 amino acids. The germline V gene has CDR1 SEHNR and CDR2 FQNEAQ (reference sequence). The V end was cut by 8 bases, the J end by 1 base, with 5 bases between. Unique molecular identifiers were built into the TCR beta cDNA libraries. The authors obtained roughly 0.5 million cDNA molecules from roughly 1 to 10 million T cells. TCRdb fed the PCR reads into MiXCR, producing one record per CDR3 protein. The repertoire holds hundreds of thousands of distinct CDR3 sequences, with around 53% as singletons. This sequence joins TRBV7-9 and TRBJ2-5; the D is unclear. Sequencing used blood. The receptor was derived from a girl aged 5-17 years with multiple sclerosis. CDR3 nucleotide sequence: TGTGCCAGCGAGGCCCAAGAGACCCAGTACTTC. It encodes CASEAQETQYF.